These 24 T cell receptor beta chains share one sample of origin, sequenced in a study of response to subunit inactivated influenza vaccine. TCRdb fed the RT-PCR reads into MiXCR, producing one record per CDR3 protein. Of around 580,000 distinct CDR3 sequences in the sample, approximately 10% were seen once. The sequencing here drew on PBMCs from blood, taken on the day of vaccination. The receptors were gathered from a man over 45 who received an inactivated influenza vaccine.

This clonotype was detected ten times or more. The V call is TRBV28, the J call TRBJ2-2; either TRBD1 or TRBD2 may supply D (6 bases each). CDR3 size: 15 residues. The V gene lost 7 bases and the J gene lost 2 bases, with 14 bases spanning the gap. Per germline, CDR1 MDHEN and CDR2 SYDVKM. The CDR3 region is CASTGGRGNTGELFF. The CDR3 coding sequence is TGTGCCAGCACCGGGGGCAGGGGCAACACCGGGGAGCTGTTTTTT.

The table lists this clonotype with a few counts. V usage is TRBV6-1 and J usage is TRBJ2-5; 9 nucleotides line up with TRBD2. In germline, CDR1 is MNHNS, CDR2 SASEGT. The V segment lost 7 bases and the J segment 6 bases; nucleotides outside the gene matches: 9. This CDR3 is built from 14 residues. CDR3 nucleotide sequence: TGTGCCAGCATGCGCGGGGGGGCGGGAAAGACCCAGTACTTC. This encodes CASMRGGAGKTQYF.

This clonotype has a handful of counts. This sequence joins TRBV5-5 and TRBJ2-2, with 8 bases matching TRBD1. The CDR3 length is 16 residues. Germline CDR1 SGHKS, CDR2 YYEKEE (reference sequence). Germline trimming cut 7 bases from V and 7 bases from J; bases unmatched to any gene: 15. CDR3 sequence (DNA): TGTGCCAGCTTTCCAGGGGGCGTGTCTGAGTACGGGGAGCTGTTTTTT. Protein product: CASFPGGVSEYGELFF.

This clonotype appeared many times. The junction shows a germline mismatch at one end, possibly a read error. The rearrangement uses TRBV4-3 and TRBJ1-6; D not certain. Per the germline V gene, CDR1 is LGHNA and CDR2 is YSLEER. The CDR3 is 12 amino acids. CDR3 DNA sequence: TGTGCCAGCAGCCAGGAGGGATCACCCCTCCACTTT. Its translation: CASSQEGSPLHF.

The chain uses TRBV10-3 and TRBJ1-4; D gene unclear. V was clipped by 0 bases and J by 4 bases, with 9 bases between them. The CDR3 has 15 residues. Germline loops: CDR1 ENHRY, CDR2 SYGVKD. In DNA, the CDR3 is TGTGCCATCAGTGAGTCGCTGAGCCTTAATGAAAAACTGTTTTTT. Translation: CAISESLSLNEKLFF.

This clonotype was observed a handful of times. V is TRBV19 and J is TRBJ2-6, with D hard to call. Trimming removed 6 bases at V and 0 bases at J, with 6 bases between. The CDR3 consists of 14 residues. Germline CDR1 reads LNHDA; CDR2 reads SQIVND (reference sequence). For the CDR3, the DNA is TGTGCCAGTAGCTTCCGCTCTGGGGCCAACGTCCTGACTTTC. Amino acid sequence: CASSFRSGANVLTF.

The J gene is TRBJ2-5, the V gene TRBV6-4; D is unclear. Germline V gives CDR1 MRHNA, CDR2 SNTAGT. The CDR3 covers 9 residues. Trimming shortened V by 6 bases and J by 11 bases, and 7 bases separated the two germline ends. The DNA of the CDR3 is TGTGCCAGCAGCGACCTTCAGTACTTC. This codes for CASSDLQYF.

The chain combines TRBV5-1 with TRBJ2-7, with TRBD2 matching 13 bases. The CDR3 has 16 amino acids. The germline CDR1 and CDR2 sequences are SGHRS and YFSETQ. Trimming at V came to 3 bases and at J to 3 bases, leaving 6 bases not matched to a gene. CDR3 amino acids: CASSSGLAGEIYEQYF. The CDR3 nucleotides are TGCGCCAGCAGCTCTGGACTAGCGGGAGAGATCTACGAGCAGTACTTC.

V usage is TRBV13 and J usage is TRBJ2-7; 7 bases agree with TRBD1. The CDR3 consists of 13 residues. Trimming cost V 5 bases and J 5 bases; bases outside gene matches: 6. Germline lookup yields CDR1 PRHDT and CDR2 FYEKMQ (reference sequence). Here the CDR3 DNA reads TGTGCCAGCAGCATGAAGACAGGGCACGAGCAGTACTTC. Protein sequence: CASSMKTGHEQYF.

This clonotype came up many times. This sequence joins TRBV7-2 and TRBJ1-1; D remains ambiguous. The germline V gene has CDR1 SGHTA and CDR2 FQGNSA. The CDR3 is 12 residues long. The germline V and J ends were trimmed by 3 bases and 7 bases, with 9 bases remaining between them. The CDR3 coding sequence is TGTGCCAGCAGCTTCGGCCGGCATGAAGCTTTCTTT. Protein product: CASSFGRHEAFF.

The rearrangement joins TRBV15 to TRBJ2-3; TRBD2 aligns across 11 bases. V shed 0 bases, J shed 5 bases, and the junction held 4 bases outside the gene matches. CDR3 length: 16 amino acids. The germline V gene has CDR1 LNHNV and CDR2 YYDKDF (reference sequence). CDR3 loop: CATSRDLAGGGDTQYF. Here the CDR3 DNA reads TGTGCCACCAGCAGAGATCTAGCGGGAGGCGGAGATACGCAGTATTTT.

This clonotype was seen a handful of times. Germline is not matched at one junction end, which may reflect a read error. The chain uses TRBV7-2 and TRBJ1-6, with 7 nucleotides matching TRBD1. Germline V CDR1 and CDR2: SGHTA, FQGNSA. The CDR3 is made up of 17 amino acids. The CDR3 loop is CASSVAAGTDYNSPLHF. The CDR3 DNA reads as TGTGCCAGCAGCGTAGCCGCCGGGACAGACTATAATTCACCCCTCCACTTT. The whole variable domain, remainder taken from reference TRBV7-2 and TRBJ1-6, is GAGVSQSPSNKVTEKGKDVELRCDPISGHTALYWYRQSLGQGLEFLIYFQGNSAPDKSGLPSDRFSAERTGGSVSTLTIQRTQQEDSAVYLCASSVAAGTDYNSPLHFGNGTRLTVT.

The chain links TRBV10-3 to TRBJ2-2; 8 bases agree with TRBD1. CDR1 ENHRY and CDR2 SYGVKD come from the germline V gene. J gave up 6 bases and V 3 bases, and 6 bases lay outside the gene matches. CDR3 length: 15 amino acids. This CDR3 reads CAISEDRGSAGELFF. The CDR3 coding sequence is TGTGCCATCAGTGAAGACAGGGGTTCGGCCGGGGAGCTGTTTTTT.

This clonotype was recorded at least ten times. The V gene is TRBV5-1, the J gene TRBJ2-3; 7 bases are a match to TRBD1. Germline assignment: CDR1 SGHRS and CDR2 YFSETQ. V gave up 5 bases and J gave up 4 bases; unmatched junction bases: 7. The CDR3 has 14 residues. The CDR3 DNA reads as TGCGCCAGCAGAAGATGGACAGGTGCAGATACGCAGTATTTT. Protein product: CASRRWTGADTQYF.

This clonotype came up a few times. The CDR3 bases are TGTGCCAGCAGTAGACACAGGATGTACGAGCAGTACTTC. Translated, it gives CASSRHRMYEQYF. The chain combines TRBV28 with TRBJ2-7, with D maybe TRBD1 (5 bases). The CDR3 spans 13 residues. The germline V gene encodes CDR1 MDHEN and CDR2 SYDVKM. The V and J ends lost 5 bases and 4 bases respectively, with 12 bases between them.

This clonotype was seen a handful of times. The gene calls are TRBV6-2 or TRBV6-3 and TRBJ2-1; weak D call: TRBD2 (5 bases). V dropped 6 bases and J dropped 12 bases, with 18 bases sitting between them. The CDR3 length is 13 residues. Germline V gene lookup returns CDR1 MNHEY and CDR2 SVGEGT. This CDR3 is CASSPLVIGGQFF. CDR3 in DNA: TGTGCCAGCAGCCCACTAGTGATAGGAGGGCAGTTCTTC.

This clonotype was found a few times. The chain links TRBV5-1 to TRBJ2-7; 9 nucleotides agree with TRBD1. Trimming removed 2 bases from V and 4 bases from J; junction bases left unmatched: 7. CDR1 and CDR2 (germline): SGHRS, YFSETQ. The CDR3 is made up of 15 amino acids. The chain's CDR3 is CASSFGSGQGYEQYF. The CDR3 nucleotides are TGCGCCAGCAGCTTCGGATCGGGACAGGGTTACGAGCAGTACTTC.

This clonotype was observed at least ten times. The rearrangement links TRBV6-5 to TRBJ1-1; D not resolved. Germline assignment: CDR1 MNHEY and CDR2 SVGAGI. This CDR3 has 14 residues. The V and J ends lost 2 bases and 2 bases respectively, with 9 bases between them. The CDR3 DNA reads TGTGCCAGCAGTTACGGAGGGAGTAACACTGAAGCTTTCTTT. Its translation is CASSYGGSNTEAFF.

V is TRBV20-1 and J is TRBJ2-1; TRBD2 might be the D (6 bases). The germline gives CDR1 DFQATT, CDR2 SNEGSKA (reference sequence). Trimming shortened V by 3 bases and J by 7 bases, and 19 bases separated the two germline ends. The CDR3 is made up of 15 amino acids. The CDR3 sequence is CSASSTSTPRNEQFF. The CDR3 DNA reads as TGCAGTGCTAGTTCCACTAGCACCCCGAGGAATGAGCAGTTCTTC.

This clonotype was detected only a few times. V and J are TRBV20-1 and TRBJ1-2; TRBD1 matches at 7 bases. The V and J ends lost 0 bases and 2 bases, in that order; junction bases with no gene match: 6. The CDR3 has 15 amino acids. Looked up from germline, CDR1 is DFQATT and CDR2 is SNEGSKA (reference sequence). The CDR3 nucleotides read TGCAGTGCTAGAGATAGAGGGGGCCCAAACTATGGCTACACCTTC. Its protein is CSARDRGGPNYGYTF.

CDR3 DNA: TGTGCCAGCAGCTCAGGGCCGGATAACTATCAGCCCCAGCATTTT. It is translated as CASSSGPDNYQPQHF. The V gene is TRBV11-2, the J gene TRBJ1-5; a weak D match, TRBD1 (5 bases). The length of the CDR3 is 15 residues. Germline V gives CDR1 SGHAT, CDR2 FQNNGV. Trimming removed 4 bases from V and 5 bases from J, with 15 bases in between.

This rearrangement joins TRBV7-9 to TRBJ2-3; 7 bases are a match to TRBD2. V was pared by 6 bases and J by 10 bases, with 19 bases of the junction left unmatched. CDR3 length: 16 amino acids. Germline assignment: CDR1 SEHNR and CDR2 FQNEAQ (reference sequence). In nucleotides, the CDR3 is TGTGCCAGCAGGACCCCGGGACTACCGGAGGGAGTTGCGCAGTATTTT. Its protein is CASRTPGLPEGVAQYF.

This clonotype was detected many times. The chain combines TRBV4-3 with TRBJ2-7; 9 nucleotides agree with TRBD1. The CDR3 sequence is 13 residues long. Per the germline V gene, CDR1 is LGHNA and CDR2 is YSLEER. V gave up 4 bases and J gave up 5 bases; unmatched junction bases: 3. The chain's CDR3 is CASSPRTGDEQYF. The DNA for the CDR3 is TGCGCCAGCAGCCCGCGGACAGGGGACGAGCAGTACTTC.

This clonotype was recorded a few times. As DNA, the CDR3 is TGTGCCAGCAGTATAGACCCAACCGGGGAGCTGTTTTTT. Translating it yields CASSIDPTGELFF. This chain uses TRBV28 with TRBJ2-2; D unresolved. CDR3 length: 13 residues. The germline V gene encodes CDR1 MDHEN and CDR2 SYDVKM. V was cut by 5 bases and J by 5 bases, with 9 bases left in between.